This TCR beta chain emerged from a study of blood T cells in healthy people across ages. Germline V gives CDR1 MGHRA, CDR2 YSYEKL. V lost 2 bases to trimming and J lost 0 bases, with 10 bases between them. CDR3 length equals 15 residues. Combining a sample-barcoded 5' primer with a J-beta primer mix, a second PCR ran for about 6 to 11 cycles. TCRdb fed the 5' RACE reads into MiXCR, producing one record per CDR3 protein. The profile shows about 1.4 million distinct CDR3 sequences, 59% of them singletons. A note on this clonotype: Its antigen is undetermined.

The study's findings and limits: Estimates of diversity drawn from one million T cells were considered underestimates.

Sequenced: blood. The TCR sequence derives from a man between 18 and 29 years old in good health. The chain couples TRBV4-1 to TRBJ1-1; D not certain. The DNA for the CDR3 is TGCGCCAGCAGCCAATCCCACTCAGTGAACACTGAAGCTTTCTTT. Protein: CASSQSHSVNTEAFF.